Below, 2 T cell receptor beta chains from the same sample are listed, as sequenced in a study of T-cell memory formation after mild COVID-19. TCRdb independently ran MiXCR on the 5' RACE reads; one entry per CDR3 protein. The table includes more than 350,000 distinct CDR3 sequences, under 25% detected once. Material: PBMCs or a T cell subset sorted from them (not recorded which). The receptor source for this set is an adult woman who had mild COVID-19 (a few samples of this study predate the infection). Cell type and time point are not known.

The CDR3: CASRAPGEGGYTF. CDR3 bases: TGTGCCAGCAGGGCCCCAGGGGAGGGGGGCTACACCTTC. The chain couples TRBV12-3 or TRBV12-4 to TRBJ1-2; D is possibly TRBD1 (6 bases). This CDR3 has 13 residues. V dropped 6 bases and J dropped 8 bases, with 16 bases sitting between them.

This clonotype has only a few counts. The genes are TRBV5-1 and TRBJ2-3; no clear D gene. CDR3 length: 12 residues. Trimming removed 4 bases from V and 1 base from J, with 4 bases in between. CDR1 and CDR2 from the germline V gene are SGHRS and YFSETQ. The CDR3 nucleotides are TGCGCCAGCAGCCAGCGCACAGATACGCAGTATTTT. This encodes CASSQRTDTQYF.